This TCR beta chain was identified in a study of radiotherapy plus CTLA-4 blockade in lung cancer (dated by TCRdb to between 2017 and 2018). As for the study more broadly: Objective responses occurred in around 19% of enrolled patients, and over 30% achieved disease control. Summary of the overall study and its limitations: The strongest predictors of response were reported to be early dynamic shifts in blood T cell clones along with a rise in serum interferon-beta following radiation. After treatment with radiotherapy and ipilimumab, TCR clones that originated in tumors expanded in peripheral blood.

Focal radiation therapy combined with CTLA-4 blockade (ipilimumab) was tested in patients with chemo-refractory metastatic non-small-cell lung cancer. The cysteine opens and the phenylalanine closes a CDR3 of 14 amino acids. The DNA shown is the 42-base CDR3, in frame from base 1. V loses 2 bases of germline sequence and J loses 0 bases, and the interval between the two ends is 8 bases. CDR1 and CDR2, per the germline V gene, are SGHDT and YYEEEE. Receptor amplification or capture employed the immunoSEQ multiplex PCR assay. Entries here come from immuneACCESS through TCRdb and include only in-frame sequences with V and J called. Some clones fail to appear in such tables; in the studies checked, an unresolved V gene covers under half of the shortfall, and the cause of the remainder is unknown. The sample profile shows around 95,000 clones; 83% of them were found once. 0.75% to 0.85% of the sample rests with the top ten.

As to this clone: It lacks a known antigen. Within one base of it there is no much larger clone, and no base qualities were kept.

Sequences were derived from peripheral blood, sampled from a patient treated with radiotherapy plus ipilimumab. The origin of this receptor is a human donor with non-small cell lung cancer who had stable disease on radiotherapy plus ipilimumab. Here the chain combines TRBV5-6 and TRBJ1-1, with an unclear D gene assignment. The nucleotide sequence reads as follows: TGTGCCAGCAGCTTCCGGGTAATGAACACTGAAGCTTTCTTT. Its product reads: CASSFRVMNTEAFF.